A single sample is the source of the 15 T cell receptor beta chains below, sequenced in a study of OX40 agonist ivuxolimab in advanced cancers. Only in-frame clones appear in the TCRdb table, and some are missing; sequencing was by immunoSEQ multiplex PCR. Here the sample spans about 64,000 clones, 75% to 95% being singletons. Sequences were derived from CD4+ or CD8+ T cells sorted from blood, sampled in a trial of the OX40 agonist ivuxolimab. The receptor source for this set is an adult with an advanced solid tumor such as melanoma, head and neck, liver or kidney cancer.

The chain couples TRBV6-5 to TRBJ1-3; tentative D call: TRBD1 (5 bases). Germline V CDR1 and CDR2: MNHEY, SVGAGI. The CDR3 loop spans 16 amino acids. V shed 0 bases and J shed 4 bases, with 13 bases lying between them. CDR3 protein: CASSYSVGGVGNTIYF. The CDR3 region has the DNA TGTGCCAGCAGTTACTCTGTGGGGGGGGTCGGAAACACCATATATTTT.

The V call is TRBV29-1, the J call TRBJ2-1; TRBD1 agrees at 10 bases. The length of the CDR3 is 11 residues. V shed 8 bases and J 9 bases; nucleotides not matched to a gene: 4. Germline assignment: CDR1 SQVTM and CDR2 ANQGSEA. CDR3 protein: CSTDRGSEQFF. In DNA, the CDR3 is TGCAGCACGGACAGGGGGTCTGAGCAGTTCTTC.

The chain is built from TRBV30 and TRBJ2-7; 8 bases line up with TRBD2. The V segment lost 8 bases and the J segment 7 bases; nucleotides outside the gene matches: 10. The germline V gene has CDR1 GTSNPN and CDR2 SVGIG (reference sequence). The CDR3 contains 12 residues. The CDR3 DNA follows: TGTGCCGGGGGAGCGGGAGTTGGGGAGCAGTACTTC. Its protein product is CAGGAGVGEQYF.

The chain joins TRBV21-1 to TRBJ2-2; the DNA was not used to check the table's D call, TRBD2. TRBV21-1 constitutes a pseudogene. This CDR3 is built from 16 residues. The CDR3 nucleotides read TGTGCCAGCAGCATAGAACGCAGACTGAACACCGGGGAGCTGTTTTTT. Translating it yields CASSIERRLNTGELFF.

This chain uses TRBV6-1 with TRBJ2-1; D ambiguous. The CDR3 is 11 amino acids. Germline loops: CDR1 MNHNS, CDR2 SASEGT. Deletions cut 9 bases from V and 4 bases from J, with 7 bases between. CDR3 DNA: TGTGCCAGTAGTTTTTACAATGAGCAGTTCTTC. Its translation: CASSFYNEQFF.

The J gene is TRBJ2-7, the V gene TRBV28; the D is unclear. The ends were cut back, 1 base at V and 5 bases at J, with 9 bases in the middle. The CDR3 is made up of 13 amino acids. Germline CDR1 MDHEN, CDR2 SYDVKM. The CDR3 here is CASSLLVDNEQYF. The CDR3 DNA reads TGTGCCAGCAGTTTATTGGTTGATAACGAGCAGTACTTC.

The CDR3 coding sequence is TGCAGCGTGCGGGACAGGGGGCGGGAGCTGTTTTTT. It yields the protein CSVRDRGRELFF. V is TRBV29-1 and J is TRBJ2-2, with 12 bases matching TRBD1. Germline trimming cut 6 bases from V and 9 bases from J; bases unmatched to any gene: 2. There are 12 residues in the CDR3. Germline V gene lookup returns CDR1 SQVTM and CDR2 ANQGSEA.

The gene calls are TRBV27 and TRBJ2-7; D might be TRBD1 or TRBD2, each matching 6 bases. CDR1 is MNHEY and CDR2 is SMNVEV in the germline V gene (reference sequence). CDR3 size: 12 residues. V dropped 6 bases and J dropped 2 bases, with 8 bases sitting between them. CDR3 bases: TGTGCCAGCAGCCGGGGGCCCTACGAGCAGTACTTC. The encoded protein is CASSRGPYEQYF.

This clone appeared once. V is TRBV7-3 and J is TRBJ2-1; 10 nucleotides align to TRBD2. Trimming took 3 bases from V and 7 from J; bases not matched to a gene: 6. This CDR3 comprises 15 residues. The germline V gene has CDR1 SGHTA and CDR2 FQGTGA. The CDR3 DNA is TGTGCCAGCAGCTTCCTAGCGGGAGCGGGTAATGAGCAGTTCTTC. This sequence encodes CASSFLAGAGNEQFF.

The CDR3 reads CASSQTGGSSYNEQFF. As DNA, the CDR3 is TGTGCCAGCAGCCAGACAGGGGGGAGCTCCTACAATGAGCAGTTCTTC. The chain employs TRBV7-6 and TRBJ2-1; 9 bases line up with TRBD1. J was trimmed by 0 bases and V by 5 bases; bases with no gene match: 5. This CDR3 has 16 amino acids. Looked up from germline, CDR1 is SGHVS and CDR2 is FNYEAQ.

The V and J genes are TRBV30 and TRBJ2-1, with a possible D match to TRBD2 (5 bases). The CDR3 has 14 amino acids. CDR1 and CDR2 (germline): GTSNPN, SVGIG (reference sequence). V lost 5 bases and J 0 bases, leaving 11 bases between the germline ends. The CDR3 here is CAWCGQNSYNEQFF. CDR3 nucleotide sequence: TGTGCCTGGTGCGGGCAAAACTCCTACAATGAGCAGTTCTTC.

This clone showed up just once. This chain connects TRBV15 to TRBJ1-2; D remains ambiguous. V gave up 5 bases and J gave up 5 bases, with 12 bases separating them. The CDR3 covers 13 residues. Germline V gene sequence: CDR1 LNHNV, CDR2 YYDKDF (reference sequence). CDR3 nucleotides: TGTGCCACCAGCCCCCGGGCCGCATATGGCTACACCTTC. Encoded protein: CATSPRAAYGYTF. Supplemented by reference TRBV15 and TRBJ1-2, the full variable domain reads DAMVIQNPRYQVTQFGKPVTLSCSQTLNHNVMYWYQQKSSQAPKLLFHYYDKDFNNEADTPDNFQSRRPNTSFCFLDIRSPGLGDTAMYLCATSPRAAYGYTFGSGTRLTVV.

The CDR3 DNA reads TGTGCCAGCAGTGAACCCCAGGGGGTCACAGATACGCAGTATTTT. Its protein is CASSEPQGVTDTQYF. The V gene is TRBV2, the J gene TRBJ2-3; 7 nucleotides agree with TRBD1. Germline loops: CDR1 SNHLY, CDR2 FYNNEI. The CDR3 has 15 amino acids. V gave up 2 bases and J gave up 2 bases; unmatched junction bases: 4.

This clone was counted a single time. The rearrangement uses TRBV9 and TRBJ2-2; D is undetermined. V was clipped by 2 bases and J by 3 bases, with 8 bases between them. Germline-derived CDR1 and CDR2 are SGDLS and YYNGEE. This CDR3 is 14 amino acids long. The CDR3 nucleotides read TGTGCCAGCAGCGTTTCTCCGGACACCGGGGAGCTGTTTTTT. Translated, it gives CASSVSPDTGELFF.

V gene TRBV10-1 combines with J gene TRBJ2-5, with 9 bases fitting TRBD2. Germline CDR1 is WNHNN and CDR2 is SYGVQD (reference sequence). The trim removed 3 bases at V and 5 bases at J, leaving 7 bases unmatched. The CDR3 is 15 amino acids. CDR3 amino acids: CASSDLAGASETQYF. In nucleotides, the CDR3 is TGCGCCAGCAGTGATTTAGCGGGAGCCTCGGAGACCCAGTACTTC.